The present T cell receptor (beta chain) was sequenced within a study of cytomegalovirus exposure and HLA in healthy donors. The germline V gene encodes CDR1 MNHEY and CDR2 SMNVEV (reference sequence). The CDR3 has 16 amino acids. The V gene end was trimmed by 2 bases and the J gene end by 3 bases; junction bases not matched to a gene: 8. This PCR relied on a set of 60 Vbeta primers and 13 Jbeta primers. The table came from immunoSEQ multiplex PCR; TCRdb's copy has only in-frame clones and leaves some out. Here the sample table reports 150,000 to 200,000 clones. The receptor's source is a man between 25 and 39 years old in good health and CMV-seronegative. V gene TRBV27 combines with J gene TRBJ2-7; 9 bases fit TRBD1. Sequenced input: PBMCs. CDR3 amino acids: CASSLPGTGKFYEQYF. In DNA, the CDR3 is TGTGCCAGCAGTTTACCCGGGACAGGGAAGTTCTACGAGCAGTACTTC.